A single sample is the source of the 24 T cell receptor beta chains below, sequenced in a study of blood T cell repertoires in COVID-19. The assay was immunoSEQ multiplex PCR, and TCRdb's table has in-frame clones only and misses some. The data hold 310,000 or so clones, with 86% observed a single time. The sequenced sample consisted of peripheral blood. These TCRs come from a woman in her 50s with acute or convalescent COVID-19.

This clone was seen a few times. The CDR3 sequence is CASSLGSGSGEQYF. Written as DNA, the CDR3 is TGTGCCAGCAGCTTGGGTAGCGGGAGTGGTGAGCAGTACTTC. The chain carries TRBV7-3 and TRBJ2-7; TRBD2 matches 9 bases. CDR3 size: 14 residues. The trim removed 3 bases at V and 7 bases at J, leaving 7 bases unmatched. Germline CDR1 and CDR2: SGHTA and FQGTGA.

This clone was seen once. This chain joins TRBV4-2 and TRBJ1-2, with a possible D match to TRBD1 (6 bases). There are 16 residues in the CDR3. Germline-derived CDR1 and CDR2 are LGHNA and YNFKEQ. V lost 3 bases and J 1 base, leaving 15 bases between the germline ends. Here the CDR3 reads CASSQAGQYFNYGYTF. Written as DNA, the CDR3 is TGTGCCAGCAGCCAGGCCGGACAGTATTTTAACTATGGCTACACCTTC.

The chain couples TRBV9 to TRBJ1-1; TRBD1 agrees at 9 bases. The CDR3 loop spans 16 amino acids. V gave up 6 bases and J gave up 5 bases; unmatched junction bases: 14. Germline CDR1 and CDR2: SGDLS and YYNGEE. In DNA, the CDR3 is TGTGCCAGCACCGGCATGGACAGGGGATTGGGAACTGAAGCTTTCTTT. Translated, it gives CASTGMDRGLGTEAFF. The full variable domain, in which reference TRBV9 and TRBJ1-1 provide the parts outside the CDR3, is DSGVTQTPKHLITATGQRVTLRCSPRSGDLSVYWYQQSLDQGLQFLIQYYNGEERAKGNILERFSAQQFPDLHSELNLSSLELGDSALYFCASTGMDRGLGTEAFFGQGTRLTVV.

DNA for the CDR3: TGTGCCAGCAGCTTGTGGACAGGGGGCACCTGGTACGAGCAGTACTTC. Protein sequence: CASSLWTGGTWYEQYF. The V and J genes are TRBV7-9 and TRBJ2-7; 11 positions match TRBD1. The CDR3 consists of 16 residues. Trimming cost V 3 bases and J 4 bases; bases outside gene matches: 8. Germline V gene data show CDR1 as SEHNR and CDR2 as FQNEAQ (reference sequence).

J is TRBJ2-2 and V is TRBV4-3, with 7 bases identical to TRBD1. The CDR3 is made up of 16 amino acids. Looked up from germline, CDR1 is LGHNA and CDR2 is YSLEER. V was clipped by 0 bases and J by 6 bases; unmatched bases: 7. In nucleotides, the CDR3 is TGCGCCAGCAGCCAAGATAAGGGGGCAAGGGCCGGGGAGCTGTTTTTT. Residues: CASSQDKGARAGELFF.

V usage is TRBV9 and J usage is TRBJ1-2; the match to TRBD1 covers 9 bases. The CDR3 totals 17 residues. Trimming removed 3 bases from V and 6 bases from J; junction bases left unmatched: 15. Per the germline V gene, CDR1 is SGDLS and CDR2 is YYNGEE. CDR3 bases: TGTGCCAGCAGCGAGTGGACCGGGACAGGGCTGCGAAATGGCTACACCTTC. It specifies CASSEWTGTGLRNGYTF.

This chain joins TRBV27 and TRBJ1-1, with D maybe TRBD1 (6 bases). Germline loops: CDR1 MNHEY, CDR2 SMNVEV (reference sequence). This CDR3 region has 14 residues. Trimming shortened V by 5 bases and J by 1 base, and 11 bases separated the two germline ends. This CDR3 is CASSLRGSNTEAFF. DNA for the CDR3: TGTGCCAGCAGTCTCAGGGGATCGAACACTGAAGCTTTCTTT.

The rearrangement uses TRBV11-3 and TRBJ2-3, with D uncertain. CDR3 size: 13 residues. Germline CDR1 and CDR2: SGHNT and YENEEA. The germline V and J ends were trimmed by 3 bases and 3 bases, with 7 bases remaining between them. The CDR3 region is CASSFSETDTQYF. CDR3 DNA sequence: TGTGCCAGCAGCTTTTCGGAGACAGATACGCAGTATTTT. Full variable domain (outside the CDR3, taken from reference TRBV11-3 and TRBJ2-3): EAGVVQSPRYKIIEKKQPVAFWCNPISGHNTLYWYLQNLGQGPELLIRYENEEAVDDSQLPKDRFSAERLKGVDSTLKIQPAELGDSAVYLCASSFSETDTQYFGPGTRLTVL.

The chain uses TRBV6-2 or TRBV6-3 and TRBJ1-4; D might be TRBD1 (5 bases). Germline V CDR1 and CDR2: MNHEY, SVGEGT. V shed 2 bases and J shed 6 bases, with 16 bases lying between them. The CDR3 loop spans 16 amino acids. This chain's CDR3 is CASSYRWGVQDEKLFF. Written as DNA, the CDR3 is TGTGCCAGCAGTTACCGGTGGGGGGTCCAGGATGAAAAACTGTTTTTT.

This clone occurred once. The rearrangement joins TRBV9 to TRBJ2-2, with TRBD1 matching 11 bases. After removal of 7 bases from V and 5 bases from J, the junction contained 10 bases not matched to a gene. Germline V gene data show CDR1 as SGDLS and CDR2 as YYNGEE. CDR3 length: 16 residues. As DNA, the CDR3 is TGTGCCAGCGGTAAGGGAGGGGACAGGGGGACCGGGGAGCTGTTTTTT. It is translated as CASGKGGDRGTGELFF.

This clone was seen more than once but under ten times. The chain couples TRBV5-8 to TRBJ2-7; TRBD1 might be the D (7 bases). The CDR3 extends over 13 amino acids. V gave up 7 bases and J gave up 2 bases, with 13 bases separating them. The germline gives CDR1 SGHTS, CDR2 YDEGEE. The CDR3 nucleotides are TGTGCCAGCGGCAGGGGGGCCCCCTACGAGCAGTACTTC. This sequence encodes CASGRGAPYEQYF.

This sequence joins TRBV25-1 and TRBJ2-7, with D possibly matching TRBD2 (5 bases). V lost 2 bases, J lost 3 bases, and 11 bases lay in between. Germline-derived CDR1 and CDR2 are MGHDK and SYGVNS. CDR3 length: 14 amino acids. DNA of the CDR3: TGTGCCAGCAGTGAAGAGGGATCAGGCTACGAGCAGTACTTC. Its protein is CASSEEGSGYEQYF.

This sequence joins TRBV7-9 and TRBJ2-1; TRBD1 might be the D (6 bases). This CDR3 contains 14 residues. V lost 5 bases to trimming and J lost 3 bases, with 11 bases between them. Germline loops: CDR1 SEHNR, CDR2 FQNEAQ (reference sequence). CDR3 sequence reads: CASSPRTDYNEQFF. CDR3 coding DNA: TGTGCCAGCAGCCCACGGACAGACTACAATGAGCAGTTCTTC. Looking up the rest from reference TRBV7-9 and TRBJ2-1 gives the full variable domain: DTGVSQNPRHKITKRGQNVTFRCDPISEHNRLYWYRQTLGQGPEFLTYFQNEAQLEKSRLLSDRFSAERPKGSFSTLEIQRTEQGDSAMYLCASSPRTDYNEQFFGPGTRLTVL.

The CDR3 loop is CASSSPVAVSYNEQFF. In nucleotides, the CDR3 is TGTGCCAGCAGCTCCCCGGTAGCGGTCTCCTACAATGAGCAGTTCTTC. J is TRBJ2-1 and V is TRBV7-9; a weak D match, TRBD2 (6 bases). V lost 4 bases and J 0 bases, leaving 13 bases between the germline ends. The CDR3 runs to 16 residues. CDR1 SEHNR and CDR2 FQNEAQ come from the germline V gene (reference sequence).

The count of this clone is one. CDR3 protein: CASSLAAGTGSEKLFF. The CDR3 DNA sequence: TGCGCCAGCAGCTTGGCCGCCGGGACAGGGAGTGAAAAACTGTTTTTT. J is TRBJ1-4 and V is TRBV5-1, with 9 bases fitting TRBD1. This CDR3 contains 16 residues. Germline V lookup: CDR1 SGHRS, CDR2 YFSETQ. With V trimmed by 0 bases and J by 7 bases, 7 bases remained unmatched.

This rearrangement joins TRBV19 to TRBJ2-5, with D possibly TRBD1 on 7 matching bases. The ends were cut back, 3 bases at V and 0 bases at J, with 14 bases in the middle. This CDR3 contains 16 residues. Germline CDR1 is LNHDA and CDR2 is SQIVND (reference sequence). For the CDR3, the DNA is TGTGCCAGTAGTATGAGGGGCAGGGGGGACCAAGAGACCCAGTACTTC. It yields the protein CASSMRGRGDQETQYF.

The chain recombines TRBV30 with TRBJ1-2; 7 bases are shared with TRBD1. The V gene end was trimmed by 2 bases and the J gene end by 6 bases; junction bases not matched to a gene: 6. CDR1 is GTSNPN and CDR2 is SVGIG in the germline V gene (reference sequence). The CDR3 length is 13 residues. DNA of the CDR3: TGTGCCTGGAGTCCCGGGACAGAGAATGGCTACACCTTC. Its translation: CAWSPGTENGYTF.

In DNA, the CDR3 is TGTGCCAGTAGCCCACGGGGGGGTCAAGAGACCCAGTACTTC. Its protein product is CASSPRGGQETQYF. V and J are TRBV19 and TRBJ2-5; TRBD2 matches at 8 bases. V lost 6 bases and J lost 2; bases outside the gene matches: 5. The germline CDR1 and CDR2 sequences are LNHDA and SQIVND (reference sequence). The CDR3 consists of 14 residues.

The chain joins TRBV5-5 to TRBJ2-1; the match to TRBD2 covers 15 bases. V was clipped by 7 bases and J by 7 bases; unmatched bases: 6. CDR1 and CDR2 (germline): SGHKS, YYEKEE (reference sequence). The CDR3 is 15 residues long. CDR3 in amino acids: CASEVGTSGGNEQFF. In nucleotides, the CDR3 is TGTGCCAGCGAGGTCGGGACTAGCGGGGGGAATGAGCAGTTCTTC.

As concerns this clone: Other DNA sequences of this sample code for an identical CDR3. The V gene is TRBV5-1, the J gene TRBJ2-5; 7 nucleotides agree with TRBD2. CDR1 is SGHRS, CDR2 YFSETQ, per germline. V lost 4 bases and J lost 0; bases outside the gene matches: 3. This CDR3 region has 14 residues. CDR3 loop: CASSPGTNQETQYF. DNA for the CDR3: TGCGCCAGCAGCCCAGGGACTAACCAAGAGACCCAGTACTTC.

The chain uses TRBV29-1 and TRBJ2-1, with 8 positions matching TRBD2. The CDR3 covers 13 residues. The trim removed 4 bases at V and 7 bases at J, leaving 6 bases unmatched. The germline CDR1 and CDR2 sequences are SQVTM and ANQGSEA. CDR3 loop: CSVAGGPGNEQFF. The CDR3 bases are TGCAGCGTTGCGGGAGGGCCGGGAAATGAGCAGTTCTTC.

The V call is TRBV28, the J call TRBJ1-2; weak D call: TRBD1 (6 bases). V lost 2 bases to trimming and J lost 4 bases, with 11 bases between them. The CDR3 has 14 amino acids. Germline V CDR1 and CDR2: MDHEN, SYDVKM. The CDR3 DNA reads TGTGCCAGCAGTTTAGGGGGGGCGATCTATGGCTACACCTTC. Its translation: CASSLGGAIYGYTF.

The V and J genes are TRBV5-8 and TRBJ2-2, with TRBD1 matching over 9 bases. V lost 2 bases, J lost 7 bases, and 3 bases stayed unmatched. The CDR3 totals 14 residues. Germline V CDR1 and CDR2: SGHTS, YDEGEE. The CDR3, as DNA: TGTGCCAGCAGCTTACAGGGGGCCAGCGGGGAGCTGTTTTTT. Translation: CASSLQGASGELFF.

The gene calls are TRBV27 and TRBJ2-2, with 12 positions matching TRBD2. The CDR3 spans 15 residues. The ends lost 6 bases at V and 7 bases at J; junction bases unmatched: 6. Germline loops: CDR1 MNHEY, CDR2 SMNVEV (reference sequence). CDR3 region: CASSTTSGRIGELFF. CDR3 coding DNA: TGTGCCAGCAGCACCACTAGCGGGAGGATCGGGGAGCTGTTTTTT.